This T cell receptor (beta chain) came from a study of molecular identifiers for immune sequencing clone quantification. TCRdb reprocessed the PCR reads via MiXCR and lists one record per CDR3 protein. The table lists about 10,000 distinct CDR3 sequences, roughly a sixth of them singletons. Per germline, CDR1 MNHEY and CDR2 SVGEGT. Trimming at V came to 5 bases and at J to 5 bases, leaving 11 bases not matched to a gene. This CDR3 has 17 residues. This clonotype is labeled as medium-sized. The V and J genes are TRBV6-2 or TRBV6-3 and TRBJ2-3; TRBD2 agrees at 12 bases. Specimen: naive CD8+ T cells from blood, with Jurkat cell RNA spiked in. Subset here: FACS-sorted CD8+CD4-CCR7+CD45RA+ naive T cells. This receptor was obtained from a human donor in good health. Some libraries in this study had Jurkat cell RNA spiked in. The CDR3 coding sequence is TGTGCCAGCAGTCTCCCGGGACTAGCGGGTGACGAAGATACGCAGTATTTT. As protein: CASSLPGLAGDEDTQYF.